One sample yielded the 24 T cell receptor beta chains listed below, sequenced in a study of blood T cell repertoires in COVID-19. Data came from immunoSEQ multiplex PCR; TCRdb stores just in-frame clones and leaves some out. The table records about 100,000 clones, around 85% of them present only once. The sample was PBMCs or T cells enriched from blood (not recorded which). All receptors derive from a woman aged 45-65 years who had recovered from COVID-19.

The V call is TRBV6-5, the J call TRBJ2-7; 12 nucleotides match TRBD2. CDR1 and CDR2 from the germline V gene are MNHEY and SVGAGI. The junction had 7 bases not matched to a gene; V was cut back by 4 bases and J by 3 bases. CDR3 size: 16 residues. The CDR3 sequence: CASSSGTSGWLYEQYF. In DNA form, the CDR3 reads TGTGCCAGCAGTTCCGGGACTAGCGGGTGGCTCTACGAGCAGTACTTC.

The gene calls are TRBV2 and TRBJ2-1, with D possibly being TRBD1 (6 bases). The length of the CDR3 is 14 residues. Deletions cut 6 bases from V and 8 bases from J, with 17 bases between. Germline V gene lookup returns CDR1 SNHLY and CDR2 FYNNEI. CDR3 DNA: TGTGCCAGCAGCGGGACACTATTCAGCTATGAGCAGTTCTTC. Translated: CASSGTLFSYEQFF. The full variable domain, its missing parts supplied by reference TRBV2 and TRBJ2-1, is EPEVTQTPSHQVTQMGQEVILRCVPISNHLYFYWYRQILGQKVEFLVSFYNNEISEKSEIFDDQFSVERPDGSNFTLKIRSTKLEDSAMYFCASSGTLFSYEQFFGPGTRLTVL.

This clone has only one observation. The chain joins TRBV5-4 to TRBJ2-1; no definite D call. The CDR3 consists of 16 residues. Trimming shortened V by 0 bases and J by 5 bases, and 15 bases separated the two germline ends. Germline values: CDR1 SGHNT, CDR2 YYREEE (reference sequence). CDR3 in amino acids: CASSLDPHKNHNEQFF. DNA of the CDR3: TGTGCCAGCAGCTTGGACCCCCACAAGAATCACAATGAGCAGTTCTTC.

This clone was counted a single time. The CDR3 nucleotides are TGTGCCAGCAGCTCACTACAGGGGGTTGGTGAAAAACTGTTTTTT. Translated, it gives CASSSLQGVGEKLFF. The V gene is TRBV7-8, the J gene TRBJ1-4; 8 nucleotides match TRBD1. The CDR3 sequence is 15 residues long. The germline V gene encodes CDR1 SGHVS and CDR2 FQNEAQ. V lost 4 bases, J lost 7 bases, and 8 bases stayed unmatched.

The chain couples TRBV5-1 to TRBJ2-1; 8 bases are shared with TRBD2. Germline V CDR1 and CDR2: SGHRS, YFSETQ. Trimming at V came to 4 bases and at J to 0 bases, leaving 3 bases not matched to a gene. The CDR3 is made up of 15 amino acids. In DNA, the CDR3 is TGCGCCAGCAGCAGCAGCGGGAGCTCCTACAATGAGCAGTTCTTC. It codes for CASSSSGSSYNEQFF.

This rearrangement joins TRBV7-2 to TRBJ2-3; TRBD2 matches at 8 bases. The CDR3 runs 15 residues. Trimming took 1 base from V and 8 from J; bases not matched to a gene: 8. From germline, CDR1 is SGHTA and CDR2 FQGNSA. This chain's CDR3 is CASSLGRGGTLTQYF. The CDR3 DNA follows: TGTGCCAGCAGCTTAGGTCGGGGGGGGACCCTTACGCAGTATTTT.

The CDR3 spells CASSLGADEQFF. CDR3 bases: TGTGCCAGCAGCTTAGGTGCGGATGAGCAGTTCTTC. The genes are TRBV7-9 and TRBJ2-1; D gene uncertain. V was cut by 1 base and J by 8 bases, with 6 bases left in between. Germline V gives CDR1 SEHNR, CDR2 FQNEAQ (reference sequence). The CDR3 loop spans 12 amino acids.

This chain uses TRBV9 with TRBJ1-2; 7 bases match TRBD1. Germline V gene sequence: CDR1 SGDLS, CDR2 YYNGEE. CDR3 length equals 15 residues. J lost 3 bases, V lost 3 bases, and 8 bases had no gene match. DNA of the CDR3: TGTGCCAGCAGCGAATCGTGGGACAGCGACTATGGCTACACCTTC. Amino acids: CASSESWDSDYGYTF.

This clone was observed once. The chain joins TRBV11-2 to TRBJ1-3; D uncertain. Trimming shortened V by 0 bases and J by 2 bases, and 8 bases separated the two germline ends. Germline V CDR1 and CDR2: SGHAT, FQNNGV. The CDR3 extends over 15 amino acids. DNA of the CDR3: TGTGCCAGCAGCTTAGAGGCCTCGACTGGAAACACCATATATTTT. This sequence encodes CASSLEASTGNTIYF.

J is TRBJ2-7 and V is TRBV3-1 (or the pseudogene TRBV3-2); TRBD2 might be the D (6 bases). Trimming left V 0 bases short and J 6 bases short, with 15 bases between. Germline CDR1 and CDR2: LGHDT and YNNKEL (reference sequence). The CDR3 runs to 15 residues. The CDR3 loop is CASSQDRTSFSEQYF. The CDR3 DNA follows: TGTGCCAGCAGCCAAGATCGAACTAGCTTTTCCGAGCAGTACTTC.

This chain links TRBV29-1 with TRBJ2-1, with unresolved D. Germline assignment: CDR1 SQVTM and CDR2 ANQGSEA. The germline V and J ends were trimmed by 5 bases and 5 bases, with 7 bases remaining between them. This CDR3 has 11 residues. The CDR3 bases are TGCAGCGTTAAAATAAACAATGAGCAGTTCTTC. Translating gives CSVKINNEQFF.

CDR3 sequence (DNA): TGTGCCAGCAGCTTGTCGTTGACTAGCGGCCGGGAGACCCAGTACTTC. The encoded protein is CASSLSLTSGRETQYF. This chain connects TRBV5-6 to TRBJ2-5, with 9 bases aligning to TRBD2. Germline values: CDR1 SGHDT, CDR2 YYEEEE. V shed 1 base and J 5 bases; nucleotides not matched to a gene: 9. The CDR3 runs 16 residues.

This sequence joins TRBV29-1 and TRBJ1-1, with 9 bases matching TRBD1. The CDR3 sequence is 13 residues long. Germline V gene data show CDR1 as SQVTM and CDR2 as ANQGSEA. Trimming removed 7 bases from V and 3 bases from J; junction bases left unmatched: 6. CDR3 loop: CSAAQGAYTEAFF. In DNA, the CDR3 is TGCAGCGCCGCACAGGGGGCCTACACTGAAGCTTTCTTT.

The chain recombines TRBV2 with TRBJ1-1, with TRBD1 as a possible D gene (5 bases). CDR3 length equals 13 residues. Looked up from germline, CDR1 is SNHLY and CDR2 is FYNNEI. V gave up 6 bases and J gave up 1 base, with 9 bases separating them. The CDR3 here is CASRGGENTEAFF. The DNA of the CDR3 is TGTGCCAGCAGGGGAGGGGAGAACACTGAAGCTTTCTTT. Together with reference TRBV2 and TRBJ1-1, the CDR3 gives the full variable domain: EPEVTQTPSHQVTQMGQEVILRCVPISNHLYFYWYRQILGQKVEFLVSFYNNEISEKSEIFDDQFSVERPDGSNFTLKIRSTKLEDSAMYFCASRGGENTEAFFGQGTRLTVV.

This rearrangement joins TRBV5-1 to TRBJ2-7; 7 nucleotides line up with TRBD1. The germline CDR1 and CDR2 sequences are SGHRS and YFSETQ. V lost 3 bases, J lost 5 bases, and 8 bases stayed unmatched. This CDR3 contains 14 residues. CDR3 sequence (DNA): TGCGCCAGCAGCTACCTGGACAGGTTCCACGAGCAGTACTTC. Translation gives CASSYLDRFHEQYF. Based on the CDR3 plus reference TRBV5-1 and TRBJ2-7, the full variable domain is KAGVTQTPRYLIKTRGQQVTLSCSPISGHRSVSWYQQTPGQGLQFLFEYFSETQRNKGNFPGRFSGRQFSNSRSEMNVSTLELGDSALYLCASSYLDRFHEQYFGPGTRLTVT.

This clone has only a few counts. CDR3 DNA sequence: TGTGCCAGCAGCGTAACGTCGGCGGGCACAGATACGCAGTATTTT. Amino acid sequence: CASSVTSAGTDTQYF. This chain uses TRBV9 with TRBJ2-3; no definite D call. Looked up from germline, CDR1 is SGDLS and CDR2 is YYNGEE. The CDR3 is 15 residues long. V was pared by 1 base and J by 1 base, with 10 bases between.

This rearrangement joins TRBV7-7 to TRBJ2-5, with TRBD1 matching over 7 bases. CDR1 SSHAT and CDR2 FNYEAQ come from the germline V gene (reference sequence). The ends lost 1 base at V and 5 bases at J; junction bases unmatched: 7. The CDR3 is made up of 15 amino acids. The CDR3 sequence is CASSLERTGSETQYF. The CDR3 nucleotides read TGTGCCAGCAGCTTAGAGAGGACAGGCTCTGAGACCCAGTACTTC.

CDR3 in amino acids: CASSTSGTGYNEQFF. As DNA, the CDR3 is TGTGCCAGCAGCACCTCCGGGACAGGCTACAATGAGCAGTTCTTC. This chain connects TRBV7-3 to TRBJ2-1; TRBD1 matches 8 bases. V trimming: 5 bases; J trimming: 3 bases; junction bases outside the gene matches: 6. From germline, CDR1 is SGHTA and CDR2 FQGTGA. The CDR3 is 15 amino acids.

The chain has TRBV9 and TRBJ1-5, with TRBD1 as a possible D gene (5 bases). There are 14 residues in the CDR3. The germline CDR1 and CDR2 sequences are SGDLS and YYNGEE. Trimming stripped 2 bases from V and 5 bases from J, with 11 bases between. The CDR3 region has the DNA TGTGCCAGCAGCGTCTCTGGGGCGCATCAGCCCCAGCATTTT. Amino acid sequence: CASSVSGAHQPQHF.

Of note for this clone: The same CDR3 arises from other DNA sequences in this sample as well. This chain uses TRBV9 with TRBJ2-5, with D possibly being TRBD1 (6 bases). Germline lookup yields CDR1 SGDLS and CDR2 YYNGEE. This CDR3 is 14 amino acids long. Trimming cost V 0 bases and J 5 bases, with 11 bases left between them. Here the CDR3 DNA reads TGTGCCAGCAGCGTAGAAGGGGGTCCGGAGACCCAGTACTTC. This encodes CASSVEGGPETQYF.

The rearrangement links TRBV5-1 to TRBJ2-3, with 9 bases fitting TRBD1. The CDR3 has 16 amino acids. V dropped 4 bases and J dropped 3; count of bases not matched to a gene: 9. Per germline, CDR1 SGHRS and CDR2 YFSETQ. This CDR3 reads CASSRGGTGRTDTQYF. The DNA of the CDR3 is TGCGCCAGCAGCCGAGGGGGGACAGGGCGTACAGATACGCAGTATTTT.

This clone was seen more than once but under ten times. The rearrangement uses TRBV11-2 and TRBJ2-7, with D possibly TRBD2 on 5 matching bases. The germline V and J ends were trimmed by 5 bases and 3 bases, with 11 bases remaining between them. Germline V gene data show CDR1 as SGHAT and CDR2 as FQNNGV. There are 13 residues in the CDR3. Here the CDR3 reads CASSHFGIYEQYF. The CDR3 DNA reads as TGTGCCAGCAGCCATTTCGGGATCTACGAGCAGTACTTC.

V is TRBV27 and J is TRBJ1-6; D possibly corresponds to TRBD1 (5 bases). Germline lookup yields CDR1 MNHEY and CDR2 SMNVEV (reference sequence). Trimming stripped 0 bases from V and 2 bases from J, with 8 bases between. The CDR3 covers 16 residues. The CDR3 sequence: CASSLSGGAYNSPLHF. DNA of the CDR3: TGTGCCAGCAGTTTATCCGGGGGGGCCTATAATTCACCCCTCCACTTT.

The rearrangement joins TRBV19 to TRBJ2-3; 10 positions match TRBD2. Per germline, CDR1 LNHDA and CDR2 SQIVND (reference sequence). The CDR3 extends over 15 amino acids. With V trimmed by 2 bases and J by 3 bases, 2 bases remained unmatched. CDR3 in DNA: TGTGCCAGTAGTATACCTAGCGGGGGTACAGATACGCAGTATTTT. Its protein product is CASSIPSGGTDTQYF.